These 11 T cell receptor beta chains share one sample of origin, sequenced in a study of neurological immune-mediated disorders. Using its own MiXCR run on the 5' RACE reads, TCRdb lists one record per CDR3 protein. The sample has under 80,000 distinct CDR3 sequences, approximately 10% seen once; the top ten hold 1.5% to 2%. Specimen: PBMCs. The receptors derive from a man aged 50 or older in good health.

This clonotype came up many times. This sequence joins TRBV12-3 or TRBV12-4 and TRBJ1-3, with TRBD1 matching over 11 bases. The V and J ends lost 5 bases and 2 bases, in that order; junction bases with no gene match: 2. The CDR3 spans 15 residues. CDR3 region: CASSPDRGPGNTIYF. In nucleotides, the CDR3 is TGTGCCAGCAGTCCGGACAGGGGGCCTGGAAACACCATATATTTT.

This clonotype occurred many times. The V and J genes are TRBV6-6 and TRBJ1-3; D unresolved. V was shortened by 7 bases and J by 0 bases, with 10 bases between the two germline ends. The CDR3 extends over 14 amino acids. Germline CDR1 and CDR2: MNHNY and SVGAGI (reference sequence). The CDR3 sequence: CASTPTNSGNTIYF. The DNA for the CDR3 is TGTGCCAGCACCCCAACGAACTCTGGAAACACCATATATTTT.

This clonotype appeared many times. The chain uses TRBV28 and TRBJ2-2, with D unclear. The CDR3 is made up of 16 amino acids. V shed 5 bases and J shed 0 bases, with 13 bases lying between them. Per germline, CDR1 MDHEN and CDR2 SYDVKM. The CDR3 DNA follows: TGTGCCAGCAGTCCCCTGGTGGGCGCGAACACCGGGGAGCTGTTTTTT. Its translation: CASSPLVGANTGELFF. Full variable domain (outside the CDR3, taken from reference TRBV28 and TRBJ2-2): DVKVTQSSRYLVKRTGEKVFLECVQDMDHENMFWYRQDPGLGLRLIYFSYDVKMKEKGDIPEGYSVSREKKERFSLILESASTNQTSMYLCASSPLVGANTGELFFGEGSRLTVL.

The sample holds many counts of this clonotype. The chain couples TRBV20-1 to TRBJ2-3; tentative D call: TRBD2 (5 bases). CDR3 length: 14 residues. CDR1 DFQATT and CDR2 SNEGSKA come from the germline V gene (reference sequence). Between the trimmed V and J ends, which lost 3 bases and 3 bases, there was a span of 13 bases. The CDR3 loop reads CSARAIPGTDTQYF. The CDR3 nucleotides read TGCAGTGCTAGGGCGATTCCGGGAACAGATACGCAGTATTTT.

The table lists this clonotype with many counts. The CDR3 region has the DNA TGTGCCAGCACTTCTGGGGCCAACGTCCTGACTTTC. Protein product: CASTSGANVLTF. This chain uses TRBV12-3 or TRBV12-4 with TRBJ2-6; no reliable D call. This CDR3 is 12 amino acids long. V was trimmed by 7 bases and J by 1 base, leaving 2 bases between them.

This clonotype was seen repeatedly, ten times or more. This chain connects TRBV3-1 to TRBJ2-1; TRBD1 aligns across 7 bases. Germline-derived CDR1 and CDR2 are LGHDT and YNNKEL (reference sequence). This CDR3 has 15 amino acids. V shed 0 bases, J shed 2 bases, and the junction held 1 base outside the gene matches. The CDR3 spells CASSQEGQPYNEQFF. The DNA of the CDR3 is TGTGCCAGCAGCCAAGAGGGACAGCCCTACAATGAGCAGTTCTTC.

This clonotype was detected many times. This chain connects TRBV12-3 or TRBV12-4 to TRBJ1-5; D not resolved. Trimming shortened V by 3 bases and J by 1 base, and 7 bases separated the two germline ends. The length of the CDR3 is 14 residues. The CDR3 here is CASSLTGSNQPQHF. DNA of the CDR3: TGTGCCAGCAGTTTGACGGGGAGCAATCAGCCCCAGCATTTT.

Ten or more counts support this clonotype. The chain employs TRBV29-1 and TRBJ2-7; 10 bases are a match to TRBD2. Germline loops: CDR1 SQVTM, CDR2 ANQGSEA. The CDR3 consists of 12 residues. The trim removed 7 bases at V and 7 bases at J, leaving 7 bases unmatched. CDR3 sequence: CSGLGTSEEQYF. The CDR3 DNA is TGCAGCGGACTTGGGACTAGCGAGGAGCAGTACTTC.

This clonotype came up many times. The chain is built from TRBV12-3 or TRBV12-4 and TRBJ2-1, with D possibly called TRBD1 or TRBD2 (5 bases each). Deletions cut 6 bases from V and 6 bases from J, with 9 bases between. CDR3 length: 12 residues. CDR3 region: CASSGDGNEQFF. The DNA for the CDR3 is TGTGCCAGCAGCGGGGACGGCAATGAGCAGTTCTTC.

This clonotype was found many times. The chain employs TRBV6-6 and TRBJ2-7; 10 bases are a match to TRBD1. This CDR3 comprises 15 residues. V lost 2 bases, J lost 3 bases, and 4 bases stayed unmatched. CDR1 is MNHNY, CDR2 SVGAGI, per germline (reference sequence). In nucleotides, the CDR3 is TGTGCCAGCAGTTACAAGGGGACAGGGGACTACGAGCAGTACTTC. Translated, it gives CASSYKGTGDYEQYF.

This clonotype was counted ten times or more. The chain's CDR3 is CASSQDRRSYNEQFF. CDR3 in DNA: TGTGCCAGCAGCCAGGACAGGAGATCCTACAATGAGCAGTTCTTC. V is TRBV14 and J is TRBJ2-1; 7 bases fit TRBD1. V shed 3 bases and J 1 base; nucleotides not matched to a gene: 3. This CDR3 has 15 residues. Per the germline V gene, CDR1 is SGHDN and CDR2 is FVKESK.